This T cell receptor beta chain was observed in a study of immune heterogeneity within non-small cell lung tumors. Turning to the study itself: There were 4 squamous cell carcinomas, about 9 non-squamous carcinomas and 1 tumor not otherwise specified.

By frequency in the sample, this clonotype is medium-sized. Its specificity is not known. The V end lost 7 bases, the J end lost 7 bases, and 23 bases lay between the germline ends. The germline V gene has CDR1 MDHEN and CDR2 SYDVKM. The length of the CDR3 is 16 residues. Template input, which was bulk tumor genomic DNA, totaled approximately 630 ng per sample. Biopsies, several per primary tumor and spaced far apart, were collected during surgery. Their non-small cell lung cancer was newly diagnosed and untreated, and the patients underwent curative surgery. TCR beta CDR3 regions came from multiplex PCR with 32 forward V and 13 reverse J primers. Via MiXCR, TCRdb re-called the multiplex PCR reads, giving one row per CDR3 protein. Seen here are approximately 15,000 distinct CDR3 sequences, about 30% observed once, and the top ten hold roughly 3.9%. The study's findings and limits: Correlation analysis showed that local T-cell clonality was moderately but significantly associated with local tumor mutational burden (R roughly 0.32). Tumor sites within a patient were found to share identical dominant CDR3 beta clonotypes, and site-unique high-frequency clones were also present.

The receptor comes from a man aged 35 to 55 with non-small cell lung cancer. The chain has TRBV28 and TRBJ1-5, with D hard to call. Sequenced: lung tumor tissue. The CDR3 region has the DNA TGTGCCAGCACCTTTGGGTGGGGAATGGGCAGGCAGCCCCAGCATTTT. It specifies CASTFGWGMGRQPQHF.